These 8 T cell receptor beta chains were all obtained from the same sample, sequenced in a study of T cells in Graves' hyperthyroidism and ophthalmopathy. It was RNA transcripts that yielded the amplified TCR beta CDR3 regions. HTBI primers were used for first-round RT-PCR of the TCR CDR3. Via MiXCR, TCRdb re-called the multiplex PCR reads, giving one row per CDR3 protein. The sample consists of about 380,000 distinct CDR3 sequences, about 14% of them appearing once. Sequences were obtained from blood. Source of these receptors: a woman aged 60-70 years with Graves' hyperthyroidism.

Regarding this clonotype: Its ends do not fully match the called genes, so a read error is possible. This chain uses TRBV27 with TRBJ1-4, with a possible D match to TRBD1 (5 bases). The CDR3 totals 14 residues. The germline V gene encodes CDR1 MNHEY and CDR2 SMNVEV (reference sequence). The CDR3 bases are TGTGCCAGCAGTTTATCGTCAGGGTATGAAAAACTGGTTTTT. Its translation: CASSLSSGYEKLVF. The whole variable domain, filled in from reference TRBV27 and TRBJ1-4, reads EAQVTQNPRYLITVTGKKLTVTCSQNMNHEYMSWYRQDPGLGLRQIYYSMNVEVTDKGDVPEGYKVSRKEKRNFPLILESPSPNQTSLYFCASSLSSGYEKLVFGSGTQLSVL.

The rearrangement uses TRBV27 and TRBJ1-1; D perhaps matches TRBD1 (5 bases). V dropped 8 bases and J dropped 0 bases, with 13 bases sitting between them. Germline CDR1 MNHEY, CDR2 SMNVEV (reference sequence). The length of the CDR3 is 14 residues. The CDR3 nucleotides read TGTGCCAGCCTCCCGGGACGCATGAACACTGAAGCTTTCTTT. It codes for CASLPGRMNTEAFF.

This clonotype was detected ten times or more. In DNA form, the CDR3 reads TGTGCCACCAGGAAGGGGAAGGGACTTAGCTCCTACGAGCAGTACTTC. Translating it yields CATRKGKGLSSYEQYF. The chain couples TRBV15 to TRBJ2-7, with D perhaps TRBD2 (6 bases). V shed 6 bases and J shed 0 bases, with 18 bases lying between them. The CDR3 sequence is 16 residues long. Germline V gives CDR1 LNHNV, CDR2 YYDKDF (reference sequence).

The V call is TRBV9, the J call TRBJ1-1; no firm D call. CDR3 size: 15 residues. V lost 0 bases and J 2 bases, leaving 11 bases between the germline ends. Germline CDR1 SGDLS, CDR2 YYNGEE. Here the CDR3 reads CASSVAPGINTEAFF. The CDR3 coding sequence is TGTGCCAGCAGCGTAGCTCCCGGGATAAACACTGAAGCTTTCTTT.

This clonotype was counted many times. The V call is TRBV6-1, the J call TRBJ1-1, with D perhaps matching TRBD1 (6 bases). In germline, CDR1 is MNHNS, CDR2 SASEGT. The CDR3 is 14 amino acids. The V end was cut by 6 bases, the J end by 6 bases, with 17 bases between. The CDR3 sequence: CASRIDRQVSEAFF. The CDR3 DNA reads as TGTGCCAGCAGGATCGACCGACAGGTTTCTGAAGCTTTCTTT.

In its sample, this clonotype was seen many times. The rearrangement joins TRBV30 to TRBJ1-1; D possibly corresponds to TRBD1 (5 bases). This CDR3 comprises 13 residues. The V and J ends lost 0 bases and 4 bases respectively, with 9 bases between them. Germline CDR1 GTSNPN, CDR2 SVGIG (reference sequence). This CDR3 reads CAWSVSGATEAFF. For the CDR3, the DNA is TGTGCCTGGAGTGTTAGCGGGGCCACTGAAGCTTTCTTT. Based on the CDR3 plus reference TRBV30 and TRBJ1-1, the full variable domain is SQTIHQWPATLVQPVGSPLSLECTVEGTSNPNLYWYRQAAGRGLQLLFYSVGIGQISSEVPQNLSASRPQDRQFILSSKKLLLSDSGFYLCAWSVSGATEAFFGQGTRLTVV.

The V and J genes are TRBV5-1 and TRBJ2-1, with 11 positions matching TRBD2. V was pared by 6 bases and J by 0 bases, with 11 bases of the junction left unmatched. The germline CDR1 and CDR2 sequences are SGHRS and YFSETQ. The CDR3 totals 18 residues. The CDR3 reads CASKGLAGYLSSYNEQFF. Written as DNA, the CDR3 is TGCGCCAGCAAAGGACTAGCGGGTTACTTAAGCTCCTACAATGAGCAGTTCTTC.

Many counts were recorded for this clonotype. V usage is TRBV3-1 and J usage is TRBJ2-3, with 7 positions matching TRBD2. Germline V CDR1 and CDR2: LGHDT, YNNKEL (reference sequence). The CDR3 is 13 amino acids. J gave up 8 bases and V 6 bases, and 8 bases lay outside the gene matches. CDR3 sequence reads: CASRGGYLGTQYF. CDR3 bases: TGTGCCAGCAGGGGGGGGTACTTAGGTACGCAGTATTTT.